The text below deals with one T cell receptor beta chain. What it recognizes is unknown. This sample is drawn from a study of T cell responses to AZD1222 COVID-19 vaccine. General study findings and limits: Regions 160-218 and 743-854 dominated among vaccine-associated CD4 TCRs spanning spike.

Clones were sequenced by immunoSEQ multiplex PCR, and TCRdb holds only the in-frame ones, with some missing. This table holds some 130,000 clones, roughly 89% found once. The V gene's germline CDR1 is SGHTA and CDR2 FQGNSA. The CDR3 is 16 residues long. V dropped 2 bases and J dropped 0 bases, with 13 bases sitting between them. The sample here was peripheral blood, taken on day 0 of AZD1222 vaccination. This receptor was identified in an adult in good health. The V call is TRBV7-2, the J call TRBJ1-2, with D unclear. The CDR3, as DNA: TGTGCCAGCAGCTTATTCATTCCAGGAGCTAACTATGGCTACACCTTC. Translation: CASSLFIPGANYGYTF.